This T cell receptor beta chain was documented in a study of CD8+ T cells in alopecia areata. To note about this clone: Its antigen is not identified.

V dropped 0 bases and J dropped 6; count of bases not matched to a gene: 6. Germline assignment: CDR1 MGHDK and CDR2 SYGVNS. This CDR3 is built from 16 residues. Points from the study as a whole: In lesional scalp, particularly from alopecia totalis/universalis, clonality was higher than in normal scalp.

Investigators isolated RNA and reverse transcribed it into cDNA to act as the sequencing template. The data were produced by immunoSEQ multiplex PCR, yet TCRdb's version contains in-frame clones alone and is incomplete. The sample lists some 120,000 clones, around three fifths occurring once. The V and J genes are TRBV25-1 and TRBJ2-1; 9 bases are shared with TRBD1. This receptor was obtained from a human donor with alopecia areata. This sample comprised CD4+ T cells sorted from blood, obtained at week 0. This chain's CDR3 is CASSEYSGTGTNEQFF. In nucleotides, the CDR3 is TGTGCCAGCAGTGAATACTCCGGGACAGGGACCAATGAGCAGTTCTTC.